The 19 T cell receptor beta chains reported below all come from one sample, sequenced in a study of OX40 agonist ivuxolimab in advanced cancers. Sequencing used immunoSEQ multiplex PCR; TCRdb keeps in-frame clones, though not all of them. The sample consists of 65,000 to 100,000 clones, around 84% of them appearing once. The material was CD4+ or CD8+ T cells sorted from blood, obtained in a trial of the OX40 agonist ivuxolimab. Receptors originate from an adult with an advanced solid tumor such as melanoma, head and neck, liver or kidney cancer.

The chain combines TRBV28 with TRBJ1-2, with D perhaps matching TRBD1 (5 bases). The CDR3 contains 12 residues. Germline V gives CDR1 MDHEN, CDR2 SYDVKM. V was clipped by 1 base and J by 8 bases, with 8 bases between them. The CDR3 loop reads CASSLLTGGYTF. Here the CDR3 DNA reads TGTGCCAGCAGTTTATTAACAGGAGGCTACACCTTC.

The chain employs TRBV27 and TRBJ2-3; 7 positions agree with TRBD2. There are 16 residues in the CDR3. In germline, CDR1 is MNHEY, CDR2 SMNVEV (reference sequence). V shed 5 bases and J 2 bases; nucleotides not matched to a gene: 10. CDR3 DNA: TGTGCCAGCAGTCCGACAAGGGAGGGGTACACAGATACGCAGTATTTT. Its protein product is CASSPTREGYTDTQYF.

This clone was counted once. The chain is built from TRBV27 and TRBJ1-6; D remains ambiguous. Germline CDR1 is MNHEY and CDR2 is SMNVEV (reference sequence). The CDR3 loop spans 18 amino acids. Trimming shortened V by 3 bases and J by 0 bases, and 15 bases separated the two germline ends. The CDR3 here is CASSFRTRVSSYNSPLHF. CDR3 sequence (DNA): TGTGCCAGCAGTTTCCGGACGCGGGTGAGCTCCTATAATTCACCCCTCCACTTT.

The gene calls are TRBV7-2 and TRBJ2-3; 7 bases are shared with TRBD2. The CDR3 is made up of 17 amino acids. Germline V gene data show CDR1 as SGHTA and CDR2 as FQGNSA. V shed 5 bases and J 4 bases; nucleotides not matched to a gene: 15. Written as DNA, the CDR3 is TGTGCCAGCAGCGCCAGAGCGGGAAACTATGGGCCAGATACGCAGTATTTT. Protein: CASSARAGNYGPDTQYF.

V is TRBV10-3 and J is TRBJ1-3, with D uncertain. Germline CDR1 is ENHRY and CDR2 is SYGVKD. V gave up 8 bases and J gave up 0 bases, with 17 bases separating them. The CDR3 contains 16 residues. The CDR3: CAISNRQSSSGNTIYF. CDR3 sequence (DNA): TGTGCCATCTCGAATCGGCAGAGCAGCTCTGGAAACACCATATATTTT.

This clone was counted a single time. This rearrangement joins TRBV5-4 to TRBJ2-1, with 7 bases identical to TRBD1. From germline, CDR1 is SGHNT and CDR2 YYREEE (reference sequence). The V gene end was trimmed by 2 bases and the J gene end by 9 bases; junction bases not matched to a gene: 11. The CDR3 extends over 15 amino acids. CDR3 loop: CASSLATGASAEQFF. The CDR3 nucleotides are TGTGCCAGCAGCTTAGCTACAGGGGCTTCGGCTGAGCAGTTCTTC. Based on the CDR3 plus reference TRBV5-4 and TRBJ2-1, the full variable domain is ETGVTQSPTHLIKTRGQQVTLRCSSQSGHNTVSWYQQALGQGPQFIFQYYREEENGRGNFPPRFSGLQFPNYSSELNVNALELDDSALYLCASSLATGASAEQFFGPGTRLTVL.

The sample holds one count of this clone. The chain has TRBV28 and TRBJ2-1, with TRBD2 as a possible D gene (5 bases). The germline gives CDR1 MDHEN, CDR2 SYDVKM. Deletions cut 4 bases from V and 8 bases from J, with 18 bases between. This CDR3 contains 15 residues. The CDR3 DNA is TGTGCCAGCAGTTCATACTGGTTAGAGGGCGATGAGCAGTTCTTC. Amino acids: CASSSYWLEGDEQFF.

The chain links TRBV30 to TRBJ2-3, with TRBD2 identical over 12 bases. Germline CDR1 reads GTSNPN; CDR2 reads SVGIG (reference sequence). This CDR3 spans 15 amino acids. J lost 5 bases, V lost 4 bases, and 7 bases had no gene match. The CDR3 loop is CAWTRLAGAQDTQYF. CDR3 DNA sequence: TGTGCCTGGACCCGACTAGCGGGAGCGCAAGATACGCAGTATTTT.

The chain combines TRBV18 with TRBJ2-7; possibly TRBD1 or TRBD2 for D (5 bases each). The germline CDR1 and CDR2 sequences are KGHSH and LQKENI. There are 13 residues in the CDR3. Between the trimmed V and J ends, which lost 6 bases and 7 bases, there was a span of 16 bases. The DNA for the CDR3 is TGTGCCAGCTCCCCCGACAGAGGGTCGGAGCAGTACGTC. Amino acid sequence: CASSPDRGSEQYV.

The chain uses TRBV5-8 and TRBJ2-3, with a weak D call TRBD2 (5 bases). Germline V gives CDR1 SGHTS, CDR2 YDEGEE. V was cut by 0 bases and J by 6 bases, with 17 bases left in between. CDR3 size: 16 residues. For the CDR3, the DNA is TGTGCCAGCAGCTTGGCGGCTAGCTCACGGGTGGATACGCAGTATTTT. This codes for CASSLAASSRVDTQYF.

This clone appeared a few times. The V gene is TRBV5-4, the J gene TRBJ2-7; D assignment may be TRBD1 or TRBD2 (5 bases each). This CDR3 is 13 amino acids long. CDR1 is SGHNT, CDR2 YYREEE, per germline (reference sequence). Trimming stripped 2 bases from V and 5 bases from J, with 11 bases between. CDR3 DNA sequence: TGTGCCAGCAGCTTCCAGGGACGGGACGAGCAGTACTTC. It specifies CASSFQGRDEQYF.

The chain employs TRBV15 and TRBJ1-5, with D perhaps matching TRBD1 (6 bases). In germline, CDR1 is LNHNV, CDR2 YYDKDF (reference sequence). The CDR3 length is 13 residues. Between the trimmed V and J ends, which lost 8 bases and 3 bases, there was a span of 11 bases. The CDR3 loop reads CATLGQTNQPQHF. CDR3 DNA sequence: TGTGCCACCCTTGGACAGACCAATCAGCCCCAGCATTTT.

This chain uses TRBV11-2 with TRBJ2-1; D is undetermined. The CDR3 covers 14 residues. Trimming took off 2 bases at V and 2 bases at J, with 7 bases between the two ends. Germline V gene data show CDR1 as SGHAT and CDR2 as FQNNGV. CDR3: CASSLWETYNEQFF. CDR3 sequence (DNA): TGTGCCAGCAGCTTATGGGAAACCTACAATGAGCAGTTCTTC.

This clone was detected a few times. This rearrangement joins TRBV4-3 to TRBJ2-1; perhaps D is TRBD1 or TRBD2 (6 bases each). Per the germline V gene, CDR1 is LGHNA and CDR2 is YSLEER. The CDR3 covers 16 residues. Trimming shortened V by 0 bases and J by 15 bases, and 24 bases separated the two germline ends. The CDR3 DNA sequence: TGCGCCAGCAGCCAAGATGCGGCAGGGGAGGCGGGCGGCCCGTTCTTC. Protein product: CASSQDAAGEAGGPFF.

J is TRBJ2-5 and V is TRBV4-1; D call uncertain. V dropped 1 base and J dropped 4 bases, with 10 bases sitting between them. This CDR3 has 14 amino acids. CDR1 is MGHRA and CDR2 is YSYEKL in the germline V gene. The CDR3: CASSQGERLETQYF. CDR3 DNA: TGCGCCAGCAGCCAAGGCGAGAGGCTAGAGACCCAGTACTTC.

This chain links TRBV15 with TRBJ1-1, with a tentative D call TRBD1 (5 bases). CDR1 is LNHNV, CDR2 YYDKDF, per germline (reference sequence). The CDR3 spans 15 residues. V was clipped by 4 bases and J by 0 bases, with 12 bases between them. The CDR3 reads CATSTRGGVNTEAFF. The CDR3 DNA follows: TGTGCCACCAGCACCCGGGGGGGGGTGAACACTGAAGCTTTCTTT.

This clone was detected only once. For the CDR3, the DNA is TGTGCCAGCAGCTTAGAGGGCGGACTAGCGGGAGAATGGGAGACCCAGTACTTC. Residues: CASSLEGGLAGEWETQYF. V is TRBV11-2 and J is TRBJ2-5; TRBD2 aligns across 13 bases. Germline values: CDR1 SGHAT, CDR2 FQNNGV. V lost 0 bases, J lost 5 bases, and 9 bases stayed unmatched. The CDR3 loop spans 18 amino acids.

This clone was seen just once. The chain recombines TRBV18 with TRBJ2-7; D is unresolved. Germline-derived CDR1 and CDR2 are KGHSH and LQKENI. This CDR3 has 17 amino acids. The V gene lost 3 bases and the J gene lost 9 bases, with 27 bases spanning the gap. The CDR3 is CASSPVGNLPRRDGQYF. In DNA, the CDR3 is TGTGCCAGCTCACCGGTGGGGAATCTACCCCGGCGTGACGGGCAGTACTTC.

There are a few counts of this clone. V is TRBV25-1 and J is TRBJ1-6, with D uncertain. The V and J ends lost 3 bases and 12 bases respectively, with 9 bases between them. The germline CDR1 and CDR2 sequences are MGHDK and SYGVNS. This CDR3 has 12 residues. Here the CDR3 reads CASSEGRIPLHF. Written as DNA, the CDR3 is TGTGCCAGCAGTGAGGGCAGAATACCCCTCCACTTT. Full variable domain (missing parts from reference TRBV25-1 and TRBJ1-6): EADIYQTPRYLVIGTGKKITLECSQTMGHDKMYWYQQDPGMELHLIHYSYGVNSTEKGDLSSESTVSRIRTEHFPLTLESARPSHTSQYLCASSEGRIPLHFGNGTRLTVT.